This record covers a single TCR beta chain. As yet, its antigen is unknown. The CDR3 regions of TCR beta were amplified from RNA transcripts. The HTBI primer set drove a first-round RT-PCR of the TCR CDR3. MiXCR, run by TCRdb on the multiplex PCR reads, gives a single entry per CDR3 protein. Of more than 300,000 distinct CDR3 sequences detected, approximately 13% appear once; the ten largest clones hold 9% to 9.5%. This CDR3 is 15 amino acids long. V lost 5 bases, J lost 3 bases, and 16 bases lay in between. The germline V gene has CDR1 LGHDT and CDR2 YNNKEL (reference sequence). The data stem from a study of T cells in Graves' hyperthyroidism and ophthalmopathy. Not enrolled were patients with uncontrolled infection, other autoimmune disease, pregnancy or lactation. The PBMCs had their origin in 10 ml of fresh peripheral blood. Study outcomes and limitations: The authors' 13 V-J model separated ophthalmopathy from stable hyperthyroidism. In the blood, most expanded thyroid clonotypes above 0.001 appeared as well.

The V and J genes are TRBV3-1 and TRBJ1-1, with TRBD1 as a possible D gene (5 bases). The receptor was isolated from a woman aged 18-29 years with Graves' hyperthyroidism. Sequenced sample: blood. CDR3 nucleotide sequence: TGTGCCAGCAGCGCCCACCCGGGGCTGGACACTGAAGCTTTCTTT. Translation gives CASSAHPGLDTEAFF.